This TCR beta chain was captured by sequencing in a study of CD8 T cells in Susac syndrome. Random hexamers primed reverse transcription of 0.5 to 1 ug RNA. One entry per CDR3 protein, called by TCRdb with MiXCR from the immunoSEQ multiplex PCR reads. This sample yields tens of thousands of distinct CDR3 sequences, of which 94% are seen a single time; approximately 1% belongs to the top ten. Susac syndrome patients met recently defined diagnostic criteria for definite or probable disease. Findings of the study overall: In total CD8+ repertoires, over 15 Susac-specific public clones were found, and CD8+ TEMRA repertoires had five. Clonal CD8+ expansion in Susac was highest in TEMRA cells and active patients.

About this clonotype: Its cognate antigen is unknown.

Germline CDR1 reads SGHAT; CDR2 reads FQNNGV. The length of the CDR3 is 13 residues. The V and J ends lost 11 bases and 2 bases respectively, with 15 bases between them. The sequenced sample was CD8+ T cells from PBMCs. The TCR originated in a human donor with Susac syndrome. The V and J genes are TRBV11-2 and TRBJ2-5; TRBD2 is a possible D gene (6 bases). CDR3 region: CAVAGTLQETQYF. CDR3 in DNA: TGTGCCGTTGCCGGGACTTTACAAGAGACCCAGTACTTC.